The next 18 T cell receptor beta chains were all read from a single sample in a study of tumor-infiltrating lymphocytes in oesophageal squamous cell carcinoma. TCRdb reprocessed the PCR reads via MiXCR and lists one record per CDR3 protein. The profile covers about 12,000 distinct CDR3 sequences, with about 54% appearing a single time and more than 30% taken by the ten largest. Specimen: esophageal tumor tissue. These receptors were collected from a female donor with esophageal squamous cell carcinoma.

V is TRBV5-6 and J is TRBJ2-7, with D hard to call. The germline V and J ends were trimmed by 0 bases and 7 bases, with 17 bases remaining between them. The CDR3 covers 15 residues. CDR1 SGHDT and CDR2 YYEEEE come from the germline V gene. The CDR3 DNA reads as TGTGCCAGCAGCTTGGCCTGGGTAACACGCGATGAGCAGTACTTC. Its protein is CASSLAWVTRDEQYF.

The rearrangement links TRBV6-2 or TRBV6-3 to TRBJ2-6; 7 nucleotides line up with TRBD1. Losses at the gene ends were 6 bases for V and 0 bases for J; bases not matched to a gene: 2. The CDR3 runs 15 residues. Germline CDR1 reads MNHEY; CDR2 reads SVGEGT. CDR3 sequence: CASRRQGSGANVLTF. As DNA, the CDR3 is TGTGCCAGCAGACGACAGGGCTCTGGGGCCAACGTCCTGACTTTC.

The J gene is TRBJ1-1, the V gene TRBV12-3 or TRBV12-4, with a tentative D call TRBD1 (5 bases). Trimming took off 7 bases at V and 2 bases at J, with 8 bases between the two ends. The CDR3 consists of 12 residues. CDR3 nucleotide sequence: TGTGCCAGCAAGCAGGGTAACACTGAAGCTTTCTTT. This encodes CASKQGNTEAFF.

As concerns this clonotype: Since the CDR3 does not end with the conserved phenylalanine or tryptophan, this likely comes from a read error. No DNA is shown, since the ends of the CDR3 on it are uncertain; the CDR3 is the one TCRdb lists. The chain links TRBV6-8 to TRBJ2-6; the D segment call TRBD2 is taken from the table without a DNA check. The germline V gene encodes CDR1 MNHGY and CDR2 SAAAGT. The CDR3 length equals 15 residues, ends included. CDR3 amino acids: CASRTSSYNEQFFGA.

A remark on this clonotype: The junction differs from germline at one of its ends, possibly a read error. CDR3 DNA: TGTGCCAGCAGCTTAGAACAACTTCTGGCCAATGAGCAGTTATTC. Residues: CASSLEQLLANEQLF. This chain links TRBV7-8 with TRBJ2-5; D is undetermined. There are 15 residues in the CDR3. Germline assignment: CDR1 SGHVS and CDR2 FQNEAQ.

The chain employs TRBV7-8 and TRBJ1-1, with D perhaps TRBD1 (5 bases). The germline CDR1 and CDR2 sequences are SGHVS and FQNEAQ. The CDR3 has 14 residues. V lost 3 bases and J 3 bases, leaving 11 bases between the germline ends. The CDR3 loop reads CASSFSVRDTEAFF. DNA for the CDR3: TGTGCCAGCAGCTTTAGTGTCAGGGACACTGAAGCTTTCTTT. Supplemented by reference TRBV7-8 and TRBJ1-1, the full variable domain reads GAGVSQSPRYKVAKRGQDVALRCDPISGHVSLFWYQQALGQGPEFLTYFQNEAQLDKSGLPSDRFFAERPEGSVSTLKIQRTQQEDSAVYLCASSFSVRDTEAFFGQGTRLTVV.

This clonotype was detected only a few times. The V and J genes are TRBV7-6 and TRBJ2-3; D may correspond to TRBD1 or TRBD2 (5 bases each). The length of the CDR3 is 16 residues. Trimming left V 1 base short and J 3 bases short, with 14 bases between. The germline gives CDR1 SGHVS, CDR2 FNYEAQ. CDR3 bases: TGTGCCAGCAGCTTAGTCGCGAGGGGATTAACAGATACGCAGTATTTT. Translating gives CASSLVARGLTDTQYF. The variable domain in full, completed from reference TRBV7-6 and TRBJ2-3, reads GAGVSQSPRYKVTKRGQDVALRCDPISGHVSLYWYRQALGQGPEFLTYFNYEAQQDKSGLPNDRFSAERPEGSISTLTIQRTEQRDSAMYRCASSLVARGLTDTQYFGPGTRLTVL.

Remarks on this clonotype: In this CDR3 the conserved last residue, phenylalanine or tryptophan, is missing, so a read error is likely. Because the CDR3's place on the DNA is in doubt, the DNA is left out and the CDR3 is given as listed by TCRdb. The chain joins TRBV7-3 to TRBJ2-3; the table calls TRBD1, which could not be checked here. In germline, CDR1 is SGHTA, CDR2 FQGTGA. Termini included, the CDR3 measures 15 amino acids. The CDR3 loop is CASSETGFGEQYFGP.

The rearrangement uses TRBV7-9 and TRBJ1-4; D not resolved. The DNA end favors TRBJ2-2, so the J call may be wrong. In germline, CDR1 is SEHNR, CDR2 FQNEAQ (reference sequence). CDR3 length equals 12 residues. The CDR3 loop is CAGLEGTGELFF. The CDR3 DNA sequence: TGTGCCGGGCTTGAAGGCACCGGGGAGCTGTTTTTT.

The chain couples TRBV7-4 to TRBJ1-1; D remains ambiguous. The CDR3 extends over 13 amino acids. Germline V gives CDR1 SGHVT, CDR2 SQSDAQ. The V end lost 0 bases, the J end lost 1 base, and 3 bases lay between the germline ends. CDR3 sequence: CASSLAPNTEAFF. CDR3 DNA sequence: TGTGCCAGCAGCTTAGCTCCGAACACTGAAGCTTTCTTT.

This chain connects TRBV12-3 or TRBV12-4 to TRBJ2-5, with TRBD2 identical over 9 bases. The DNA end is a closer match to TRBJ2-1, so the J assignment may be wrong. CDR3 size: 15 residues. The CDR3 DNA follows: TGTGCCAGCAGTTTTACGACTAGCGGCTACAATGAGCAGTTCTTC. Translating it yields CASSFTTSGYNEQFF.

This chain joins TRBV7-8 and TRBJ2-1; no reliable D call. Judging by the DNA end, TRBJ1-2 fits better; the J call may be wrong. The germline V gene has CDR1 SGHVS and CDR2 FQNEAQ. The CDR3 is 14 residues long. CDR3 region: CASSLTTSNYGYTF. In DNA, the CDR3 is TGTGCCAGCAGCTTGACAACTTCTAACTATGGCTACACCTTC.

V gene TRBV7-9 combines with J gene TRBJ2-3; TRBD1 matches at 10 bases. J lost 4 bases, V lost 4 bases, and 8 bases had no gene match. The CDR3 runs 16 residues. Germline V lookup: CDR1 SEHNR, CDR2 FQNEAQ (reference sequence). CDR3 nucleotides: TGTGCCAGCAGCTGGGAACCGGGACAGGGGTCAGATACGCAGTATTTT. It is translated as CASSWEPGQGSDTQYF.

The V gene is TRBV7-2, the J gene TRBJ2-6; 12 bases are shared with TRBD1. After removal of 1 base from V and 5 bases from J, the junction contained 6 bases not matched to a gene. Germline CDR1 SGHTA, CDR2 FQGNSA. This CDR3 is 18 amino acids long. DNA of the CDR3: TGTGCCAGCAGCTTAGGGGGGACAGGGGGCGAAAGGGCCAACGTCCTGACTTTC. Its translation: CASSLGGTGGERANVLTF.

The chain couples TRBV6-2 or TRBV6-3 to TRBJ2-4, with D unresolved. This CDR3 region has 16 residues. V lost 5 bases to trimming and J lost 0 bases, with 14 bases between them. CDR1 and CDR2 from the germline V gene are MNHEY and SVGEGT. The CDR3 protein is CASSEQNGLAKNIQYF. In DNA, the CDR3 is TGTGCCAGCAGTGAACAGAATGGTCTAGCCAAAAACATTCAGTACTTC.

The J gene is TRBJ2-5, the V gene TRBV7-8; 8 bases fit TRBD1. With the DNA end fitting TRBJ2-7 better, the J assignment may be wrong. The CDR3 is 16 residues long. Germline-derived CDR1 and CDR2 are SGHVS and FQNEAQ. CDR3 DNA sequence: TGTGCCAGCAGCTTAGGGGCGGGACAGGTGAACTACGAGCAGTACTTC. Translating it yields CASSLGAGQVNYEQYF.

This clonotype was observed once. As the CDR3 is not closed by the conserved phenylalanine or tryptophan, this likely results from a read error. The DNA is left out, because the CDR3 cannot be placed on it with certainty; the CDR3 is given as TCRdb lists it. The rearrangement joins TRBV7-8 to TRBJ2-6; no check of the table's D call, TRBD2, against the DNA was made. CDR1 and CDR2 (germline): SGHVS, FQNEAQ. The CDR3 comprises 17 residues, both ends counted. The CDR3 region is CASSLKDLYNSPLHFGA.

V and J are TRBV7-4 and TRBJ2-4; TRBD1 matches at 11 bases. The CDR3 spans 14 residues. The junction had 11 bases not matched to a gene; V was cut back by 6 bases and J by 13 bases. Germline V gene lookup returns CDR1 SGHVT and CDR2 SQSDAQ. CDR3 sequence (DNA): TGTGCCAGCAGAGGGACAGGGGGACTCGATGAGCAGTACTTC. This codes for CASRGTGGLDEQYF.